What follows is one TCR beta chain and its context. This sample is drawn from a study of blood T cell repertoires in COVID-19. The CDR3 is 12 amino acids. Trimming removed 7 bases at V and 11 bases at J, with 17 bases between. Germline assignment: CDR1 MGHDK and CDR2 SYGVNS. The assay was immunoSEQ multiplex PCR, and TCRdb's table has in-frame clones only and misses some. Here the sample spans about 220,000 clones, around 89% being singletons. This TCR was sampled from a woman aged 18-30 years in a cohort exposed to, infected with or recovered from COVID-19 (not recorded which). The sequencing input was PBMCs or T cells enriched from blood (not recorded which). The chain employs TRBV25-1 and TRBJ1-1; TRBD1 might be the D (5 bases). CDR3 sequence reads: CASITPRGLAFF. CDR3 DNA: TGTGCCAGCATTACTCCCCGGGGGTTGGCTTTCTTT.